This T cell receptor beta chain was captured in a study of blood T cell repertoires in COVID-19. Some clones are missing from TCRdb's copy, which holds only in-frame ones; the method was immunoSEQ multiplex PCR. The repertoire holds about 350,000 clones, with 88% as singletons. CDR1 MNHEY and CDR2 SMNVEV come from the germline V gene (reference sequence). Trimming left V 2 bases short and J 10 bases short, with 14 bases between. The CDR3 extends over 13 amino acids. The chain recombines TRBV27 with TRBJ1-1; perhaps TRBD1 as D (5 bases). The sample taken for sequencing was PBMCs or T cells enriched from blood (not recorded which). This TCR derives from a young woman who had been exposed to COVID-19. In DNA, the CDR3 is TGTGCCAGCAGTTTACATGGACAACTTGGAGCTTTCTTT. Translation gives CASSLHGQLGAFF.